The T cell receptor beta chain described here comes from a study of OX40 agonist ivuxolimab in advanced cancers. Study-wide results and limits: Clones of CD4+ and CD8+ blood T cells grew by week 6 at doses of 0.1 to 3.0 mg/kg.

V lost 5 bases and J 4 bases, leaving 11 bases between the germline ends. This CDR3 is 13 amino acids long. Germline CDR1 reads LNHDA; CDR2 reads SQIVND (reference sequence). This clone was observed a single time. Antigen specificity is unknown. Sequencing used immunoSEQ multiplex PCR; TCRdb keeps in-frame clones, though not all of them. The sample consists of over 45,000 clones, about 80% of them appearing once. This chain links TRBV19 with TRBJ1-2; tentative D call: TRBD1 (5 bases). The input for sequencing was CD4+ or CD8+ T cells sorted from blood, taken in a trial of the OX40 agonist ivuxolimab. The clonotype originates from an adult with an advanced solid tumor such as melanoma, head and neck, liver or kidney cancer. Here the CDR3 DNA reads TGTGCCAGTAGTCCAGGGTCGGGCTATGGCTACACCTTC. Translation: CASSPGSGYGYTF.